The T cell receptor (beta chain) under discussion was sequenced for a study of vaccination and CD4 T cells after COVID-19. About the study: Each post-COVID sample was drawn after diagnosis, and the median interval was roughly 100 days (range 35 to 161). Median time from second vaccine dose to sampling was over 55 days (14 to 241).

Study results and caveats: Convalescent patients had a median roughly 87% of post-vaccine SARS-CoV-2-reactive clones that were detected only after vaccination, not before it.

As for treatment: approximately nine-day PBMC culture with coronavirus spike peptide pools or control peptides (ViraFEST assay). ViraFEST used peptide pools to expand antigen-specific T cells before TCR sequencing. The Oncomine TCR Beta short-read assay generated sequence data from the DNA of cultured CD4+ T cells. One entry per CDR3 protein results from TCRdb running MiXCR on the PCR reads. Of 10,000 or so distinct CDR3 sequences listed, 20% to 30% are singletons. CDR1 and CDR2 (germline): LGHDT, YNNKEL (reference sequence). The CDR3 has 17 amino acids. Trimming removed 0 bases from V and 1 base from J; junction bases left unmatched: 4. A note on this clonotype: The antigen is undetermined.

The specimen was CD4+ T cells from blood, cultured in vitro, collected before SARS-CoV-2 vaccination. The source of this sequence is a human donor who received a COVID-19 vaccine. The V gene is TRBV3-1, the J gene TRBJ2-3; 10 nucleotides match TRBD2. The CDR3 spells CASSQDFSGGRTDTQYF. CDR3 DNA: TGTGCCAGCAGCCAAGATTTTAGCGGGGGGCGCACAGATACGCAGTATTTT.